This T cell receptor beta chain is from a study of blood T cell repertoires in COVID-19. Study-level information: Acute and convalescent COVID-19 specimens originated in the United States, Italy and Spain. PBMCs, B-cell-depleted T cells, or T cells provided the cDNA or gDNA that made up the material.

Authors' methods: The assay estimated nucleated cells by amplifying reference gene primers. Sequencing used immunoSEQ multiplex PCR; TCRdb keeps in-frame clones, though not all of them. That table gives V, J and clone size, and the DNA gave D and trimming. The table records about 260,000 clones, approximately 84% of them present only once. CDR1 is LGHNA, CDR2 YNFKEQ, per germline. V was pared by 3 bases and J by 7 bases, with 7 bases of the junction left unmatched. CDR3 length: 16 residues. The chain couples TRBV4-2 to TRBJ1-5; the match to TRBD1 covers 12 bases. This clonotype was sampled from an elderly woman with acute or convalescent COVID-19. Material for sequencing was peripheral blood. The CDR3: CASSHGTGGAGQPQHF. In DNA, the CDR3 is TGTGCCAGCAGCCACGGGACAGGGGGCGCCGGCCAGCCCCAGCATTTT.